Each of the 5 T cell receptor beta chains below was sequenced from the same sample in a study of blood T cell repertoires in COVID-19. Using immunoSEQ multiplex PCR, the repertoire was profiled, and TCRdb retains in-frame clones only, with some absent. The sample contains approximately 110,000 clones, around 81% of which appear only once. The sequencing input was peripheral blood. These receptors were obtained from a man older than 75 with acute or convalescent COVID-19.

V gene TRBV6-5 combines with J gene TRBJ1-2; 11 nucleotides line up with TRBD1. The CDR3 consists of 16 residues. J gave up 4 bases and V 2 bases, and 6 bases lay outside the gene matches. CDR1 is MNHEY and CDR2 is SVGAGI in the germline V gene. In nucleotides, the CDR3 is TGTGCCAGCAGTTACCGACGGACAGGGGGCGGCTATGGCTACACCTTC. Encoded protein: CASSYRRTGGGYGYTF.

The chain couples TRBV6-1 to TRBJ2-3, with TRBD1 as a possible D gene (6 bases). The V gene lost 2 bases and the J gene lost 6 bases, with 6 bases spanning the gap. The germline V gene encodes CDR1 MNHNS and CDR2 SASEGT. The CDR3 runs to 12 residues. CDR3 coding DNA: TGTGCCAGCAGTGAACAGGGGGATACGCAGTATTTT. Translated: CASSEQGDTQYF.

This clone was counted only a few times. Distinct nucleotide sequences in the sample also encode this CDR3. CDR3 coding DNA: TGTGCCAGCTCACCACTCGGACAGGGGGTTTATGGCTACACCTTC. Translated: CASSPLGQGVYGYTF. This chain links TRBV18 with TRBJ1-2; 10 nucleotides match TRBD1. Looked up from germline, CDR1 is KGHSH and CDR2 is LQKENI. Losses at the gene ends were 1 base for V and 5 bases for J; bases not matched to a gene: 4. The CDR3 is made up of 15 amino acids.

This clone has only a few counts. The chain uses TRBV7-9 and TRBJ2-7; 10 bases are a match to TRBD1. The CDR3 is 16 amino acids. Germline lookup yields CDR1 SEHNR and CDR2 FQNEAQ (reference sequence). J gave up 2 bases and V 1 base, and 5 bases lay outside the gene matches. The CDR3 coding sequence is TGTGCCAGCAGCTTAGGTTCCGGGACAGGGGCCTACGAGCAGTACTTC. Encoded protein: CASSLGSGTGAYEQYF.

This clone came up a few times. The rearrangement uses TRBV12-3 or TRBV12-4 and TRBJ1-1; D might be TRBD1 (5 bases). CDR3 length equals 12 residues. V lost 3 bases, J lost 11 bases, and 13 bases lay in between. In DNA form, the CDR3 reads TGTGCCAGCAGTTTTAGGGGCTTAGCTGCTTTCTTT. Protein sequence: CASSFRGLAAFF.